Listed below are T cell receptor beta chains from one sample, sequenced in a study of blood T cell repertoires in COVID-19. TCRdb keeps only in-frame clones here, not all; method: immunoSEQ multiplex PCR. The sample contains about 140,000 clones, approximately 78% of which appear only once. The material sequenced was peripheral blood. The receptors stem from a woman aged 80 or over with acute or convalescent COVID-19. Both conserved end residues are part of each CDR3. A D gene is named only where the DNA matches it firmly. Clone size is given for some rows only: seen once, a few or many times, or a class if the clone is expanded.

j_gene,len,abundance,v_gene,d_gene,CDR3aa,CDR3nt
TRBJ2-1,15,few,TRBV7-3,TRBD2,CASSLNGLAGFEQFF,TGTGCCAGCAGCTTAAACGGGCTAGCGGGGTTTGAGCAGTTCTTC
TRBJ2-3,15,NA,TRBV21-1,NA,CASSKWRDGTDTQYF,TGTGCCAGCAGCAAATGGAGGGATGGGACAGATACGCAGTATTTT
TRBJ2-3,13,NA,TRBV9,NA,CASSRYSTDTQYF,TGTGCCAGCAGCCGTTATAGCACAGATACGCAGTATTTT
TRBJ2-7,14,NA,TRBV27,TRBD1,CASSPPGQGQGQYF,TGTGCCAGCAGTCCACCGGGACAGGGGCAGGGGCAGTACTTC
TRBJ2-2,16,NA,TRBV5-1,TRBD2,CASEASGRSGTGELFF,TGCGCCAGTGAGGCTAGCGGGAGATCGGGCACCGGGGAGCTGTTTTTT
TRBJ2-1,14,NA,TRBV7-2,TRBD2,CASSTSGRNNEQFF,TGTGCCAGCAGCACTAGCGGGCGGAACAATGAGCAGTTCTTC
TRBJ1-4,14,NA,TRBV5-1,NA,CASSYTGQGEKLFF,TGCGCCAGCAGCTATACAGGGCAAGGTGAAAAACTGTTTTTT
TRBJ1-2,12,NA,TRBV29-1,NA,CSVEPVFYGYTF,TGCAGCGTTGAACCGGTATTCTATGGCTACACCTTC
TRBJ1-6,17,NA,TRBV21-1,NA,CASSKVLQPARNSPLHF,TGTGCCAGCAGCAAAGTCCTACAGCCGGCCCGCAATTCACCCCTCCACTTT
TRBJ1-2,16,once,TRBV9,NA,CASSVLEDTRNYGYTF,TGTGCCAGCAGCGTCCTAGAGGACACCCGGAACTATGGCTACACCTTC
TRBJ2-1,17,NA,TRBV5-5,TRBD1,CASSLTLDRVVANEQFF,TGTGCCAGCAGCTTGACGCTAGACAGGGTAGTTGCCAATGAGCAGTTCTTC
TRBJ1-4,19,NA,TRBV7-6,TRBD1,CASSLGPPGQGWENEKLFF,TGTGCCAGCAGCCTAGGGCCACCGGGACAGGGGTGGGAGAATGAAAAACTGTTTTTT
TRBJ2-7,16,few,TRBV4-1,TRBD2,CASSTRIAGISQEQYF,TGCGCCAGCAGCACCCGAATAGCGGGGATCTCTCAGGAGCAGTACTTC
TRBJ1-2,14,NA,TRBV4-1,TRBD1,CASSPGQGNYGYTF,TGCGCCAGCAGCCCTGGACAGGGGAACTATGGCTACACCTTC
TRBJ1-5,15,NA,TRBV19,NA,CASRFGRGDNQPQHF,TGTGCCAGTAGGTTTGGCAGGGGAGACAATCAGCCCCAGCATTTT
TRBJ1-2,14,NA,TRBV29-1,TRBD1,CSVGGGQENYGYTF,TGCAGCGTTGGGGGGGGACAGGAAAACTATGGCTACACCTTC
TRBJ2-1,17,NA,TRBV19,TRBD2,CASSIDTSGSADNEQFF,TGTGCCAGTAGTATAGATACTAGCGGGAGCGCAGACAATGAGCAGTTCTTC
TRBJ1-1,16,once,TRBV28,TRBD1,CATREQGAPIDTEAFF,TGTGCCACCCGTGAACAGGGGGCGCCTATAGACACTGAAGCTTTCTTT
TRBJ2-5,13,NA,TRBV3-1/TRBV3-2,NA,CASSRNRDSLQYF,TGTGCCAGCAGTCGAAACCGGGACTCACTCCAGTACTTC
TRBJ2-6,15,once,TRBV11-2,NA,CASLQGQGGANVLTF,TGTGCCAGCTTACAGGGCCAGGGTGGGGCCAACGTCCTGACTTTC
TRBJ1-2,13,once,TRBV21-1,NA,CASSLQDRDGHTF,TGTGCCAGCAGCCTTCAGGACAGGGATGGCCACACCTTC
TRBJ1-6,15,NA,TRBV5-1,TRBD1,CASSPGQANNSPLHF,TGCGCCAGCAGCCCCGGACAGGCGAATAATTCACCCCTCCACTTT
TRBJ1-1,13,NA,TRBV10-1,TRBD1,CASSDYDRGQAFF,TGCGCCAGCAGTGACTACGACAGGGGACAAGCTTTCTTT
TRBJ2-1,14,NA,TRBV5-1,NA,CASSLNPSDNEQFF,TGCGCCAGCAGCTTGAATCCTTCCGACAATGAGCAGTTCTTC
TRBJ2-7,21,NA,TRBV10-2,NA,CASSGMTGTWDLVANSYEQYF,TGCGCCAGCAGTGGCATGACAGGGACTTGGGATTTAGTGGCAAACTCCTACGAGCAGTACTTC